The following is a T cell receptor (beta chain) sequence with its context. This entry comes from a study of CD8 T cells in Susac syndrome. Random hexamers served to reverse transcribe roughly 0.45 to 1 ug RNA. TCRdb reprocessed the immunoSEQ multiplex PCR reads via MiXCR and lists one record per CDR3 protein. The sample holds about 400,000 distinct CDR3 sequences, around 85% seen once. This CDR3 contains 15 residues. Germline trimming cut 6 bases from V and 6 bases from J; bases unmatched to any gene: 10. Germline V gene lookup returns CDR1 MNHNS and CDR2 SASEGT. The chain links TRBV6-1 to TRBJ2-3, with 9 bases lining up with TRBD2. This receptor was identified in a human donor with multiple sclerosis. Sample: CD8+ T cells from PBMCs. The CDR3 nucleotides read TGTGCCAGCAGCCGGTCGGCGGGAGGGTCGGATACGCAGTATTTT. It yields the protein CASSRSAGGSDTQYF.